This T cell receptor beta chain stems from a study of T cells in Graves' hyperthyroidism and ophthalmopathy. Study results and caveats: Ophthalmopathy and stable hyperthyroidism were separated by a 13 V-J model.

This clonotype was found once. What it recognizes is unknown. This CDR3 contains 13 residues. Germline CDR1 SQVTM, CDR2 ANQGSEA. The V end was cut by 6 bases, the J end by 4 bases, with 15 bases between. Lactation, pregnancy, other autoimmune disease or uncontrolled infection led to exclusion of patients. In making diagnoses, clinical symptoms, serum thyroxine and TRAb, thyroid ultrasound and orbital computed tomography were all used. Using RNA transcripts as the source, TCR beta CDR3 regions were amplified. HTBI primers were employed in a first-round RT-PCR of the TCR CDR3. In TCRdb, the multiplex PCR reads were re-called with MiXCR into one record per CDR3 protein. The data show more than 40,000 distinct CDR3 sequences, about 52% seen once.

The chain has TRBV29-1 and TRBJ1-2; D gene unclear. Sequenced input: peripheral blood or thyroid tissue (not recorded which). The receptor comes from a woman in her forties or fifties with Graves' hyperthyroidism. The CDR3 protein is CSVTDRVSYGYTF. The DNA of the CDR3 is TGCAGCGTAACCGACCGCGTGAGCTATGGCTACACCTTC.